The clone carrying this T cell receptor (beta chain) was recorded only once. Its antigen is not known. Because the CDR3's place on the DNA is in doubt, the DNA is left out and the CDR3 is given as listed by TCRdb. Data came from immunoSEQ multiplex PCR; TCRdb stores just in-frame clones and leaves some out. The sample holds millions of clones; 85% to 95% are singletons and the top ten take 0.39%. This entry is derived from a study of shared clonotypes between healthy human individuals. Whole-study results and caveats: There were few donors, and this limited the genetic and exposure-history diversity represented. What naive subsets generally showed was a larger estimated richness than memory subsets showed. Investigators collected only blood, and repertoires in tissues likely differ.

In germline, CDR1 is SNHLY, CDR2 FYNNEI. The CDR3 is 13 residues long, counting both termini. The J gene is TRBJ1-1, the V gene TRBV2. Sequenced input: naive CD4+ T cells from PBMCs. Subset noted: CD45RA+ positively selected. The source of this sequence is a man between 18 and 29 years old in good health. Some clones in this sample may be carry-over from other donors' samples. This CDR3 reads CASILGGSTEAFF.